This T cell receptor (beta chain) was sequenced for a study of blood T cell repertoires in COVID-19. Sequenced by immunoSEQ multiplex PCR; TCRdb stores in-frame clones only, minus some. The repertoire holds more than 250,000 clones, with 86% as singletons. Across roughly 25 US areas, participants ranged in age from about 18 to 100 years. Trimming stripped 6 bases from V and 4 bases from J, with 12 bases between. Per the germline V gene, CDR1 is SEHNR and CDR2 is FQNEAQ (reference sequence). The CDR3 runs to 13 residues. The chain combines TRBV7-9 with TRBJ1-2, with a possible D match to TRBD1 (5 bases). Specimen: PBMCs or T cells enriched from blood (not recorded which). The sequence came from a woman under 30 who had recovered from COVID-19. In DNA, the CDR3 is TGTGCCAGCAGTTCATACAGGACCTATGGCTACACCTTC. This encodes CASSSYRTYGYTF. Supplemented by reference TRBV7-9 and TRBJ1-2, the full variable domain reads DTGVSQNPRHKITKRGQNVTFRCDPISEHNRLYWYRQTLGQGPEFLTYFQNEAQLEKSRLLSDRFSAERPKGSFSTLEIQRTEQGDSAMYLCASSSYRTYGYTFGSGTRLTVV.